This TCR beta chain was identified in a study of cytomegalovirus exposure and HLA in healthy donors. Findings and caveats of the study: The listing of about 150 TCR beta chains classed them as cytomegalovirus-associated. Subsequent analysis found a tendency for first-cohort TCR clusters to co-occur within the approximately 130 validation repertoires. The classifier reportedly diagnosed cytomegalovirus status with high sensitivity and specificity. There were a few CMV-associated chains whose specificity for CMV antigens was confirmed in vitro.

The germline CDR1 and CDR2 sequences are SNHLY and FYNNEI. The length of the CDR3 is 13 residues. The V and J ends lost 5 bases and 6 bases respectively, with 11 bases between them. The protocol was immunoSEQ multiplex PCR, while the TCRdb copy is restricted to in-frame clones and leaves out a portion. The sample contains around 250,000 clones, roughly 91% of which appear only once. With regard to this clone: The antigen remains undetermined.

Material for sequencing was PBMCs. V usage is TRBV2 and J usage is TRBJ2-1; tentative D call: TRBD2 (6 bases). This sequence originates from a woman in her 30s in good health and CMV-seronegative. CDR3 sequence: CASSWDSVNEQFF. The CDR3 DNA reads as TGTGCCAGCAGTTGGGACTCCGTCAATGAGCAGTTCTTC. The full variable domain, with the rest looked up from reference TRBV2 and TRBJ2-1, is EPEVTQTPSHQVTQMGQEVILRCVPISNHLYFYWYRQILGQKVEFLVSFYNNEISEKSEIFDDQFSVERPDGSNFTLKIRSTKLEDSAMYFCASSWDSVNEQFFGPGTRLTVL.